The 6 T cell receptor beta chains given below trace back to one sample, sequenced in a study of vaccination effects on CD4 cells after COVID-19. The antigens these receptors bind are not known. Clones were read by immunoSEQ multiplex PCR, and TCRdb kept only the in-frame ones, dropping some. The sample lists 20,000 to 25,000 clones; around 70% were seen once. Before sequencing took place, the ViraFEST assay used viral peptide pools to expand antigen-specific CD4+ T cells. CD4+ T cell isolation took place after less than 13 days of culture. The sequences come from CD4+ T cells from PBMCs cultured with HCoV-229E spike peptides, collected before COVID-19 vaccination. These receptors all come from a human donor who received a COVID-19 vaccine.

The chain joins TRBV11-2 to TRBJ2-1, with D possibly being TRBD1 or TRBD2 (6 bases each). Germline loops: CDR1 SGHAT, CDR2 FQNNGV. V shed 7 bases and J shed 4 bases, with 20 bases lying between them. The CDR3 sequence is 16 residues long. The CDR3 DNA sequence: TGTGCCAGCATCCTACGAGGAGGGGGGCCATACAATGAGCAGTTCTTC. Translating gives CASILRGGGPYNEQFF. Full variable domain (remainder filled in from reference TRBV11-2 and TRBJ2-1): EAGVAQSPRYKIIEKRQSVAFWCNPISGHATLYWYQQILGQGPKLLIQFQNNGVVDDSQLPKDRFSAERLKGVDSTLKIQPAKLEDSAVYLCASILRGGGPYNEQFFGPGTRLTVL.

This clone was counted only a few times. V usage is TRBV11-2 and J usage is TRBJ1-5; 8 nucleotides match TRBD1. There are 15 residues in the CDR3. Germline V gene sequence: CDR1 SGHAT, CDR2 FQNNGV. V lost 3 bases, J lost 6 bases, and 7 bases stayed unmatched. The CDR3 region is CASSLGRGHGQPQHF. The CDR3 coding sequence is TGTGCCAGCAGCTTGGGCAGGGGGCACGGTCAGCCCCAGCATTTT.

The CDR3 reads CASSVGRGYYEQYF. Here the CDR3 DNA reads TGTGCCAGCAGTGTGGGTCGGGGATACTACGAGCAGTACTTC. This rearrangement joins TRBV2 to TRBJ2-7, with D perhaps TRBD2 (5 bases). This CDR3 is built from 14 residues. V dropped 4 bases and J dropped 3 bases, with 13 bases sitting between them. Germline lookup yields CDR1 SNHLY and CDR2 FYNNEI. The whole variable domain, remainder taken from reference TRBV2 and TRBJ2-7, is EPEVTQTPSHQVTQMGQEVILRCVPISNHLYFYWYRQILGQKVEFLVSFYNNEISEKSEIFDDQFSVERPDGSNFTLKIRSTKLEDSAMYFCASSVGRGYYEQYFGPGTRLTVT.

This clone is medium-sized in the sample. CDR3 protein: CASSGRGQGSHSPLHF. The CDR3 nucleotides read TGTGCCAGCAGCGGCAGGGGACAGGGGAGCCATTCACCCCTCCACTTT. V and J are TRBV7-9 and TRBJ1-6; 10 nucleotides line up with TRBD1. Germline loops: CDR1 SEHNR, CDR2 FQNEAQ (reference sequence). Trimming took 5 bases from V and 8 from J; bases not matched to a gene: 9. The CDR3 runs to 16 residues.

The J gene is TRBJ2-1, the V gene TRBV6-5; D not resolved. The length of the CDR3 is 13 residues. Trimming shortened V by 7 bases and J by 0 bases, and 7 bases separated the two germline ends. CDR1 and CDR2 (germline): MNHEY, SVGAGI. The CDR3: CASIRSSYNEQFF. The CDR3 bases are TGTGCCAGCATAAGGAGCTCCTACAATGAGCAGTTCTTC.

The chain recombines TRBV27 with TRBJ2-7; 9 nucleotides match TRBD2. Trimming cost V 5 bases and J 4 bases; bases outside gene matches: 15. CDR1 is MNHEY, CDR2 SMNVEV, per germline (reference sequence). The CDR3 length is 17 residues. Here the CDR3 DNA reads TGTGCCAGCAGTATCCTTTTCCCTAGCGGGACAACTTACGAGCAGTACTTC. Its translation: CASSILFPSGTTYEQYF.